This T cell receptor (beta chain) came from a study of cytomegalovirus exposure and HLA in healthy donors. Study-level background: From donors who were HLA-typed, an early data release held 65 million to 85 million unique TCRs. Clustering assigned over 70% of the approximately 430 genotyped donors to the Caucasian-associated ancestry cluster. Whole-study findings and limits: Later on, a genetic analysis was performed. It linked a missense variant in DCLRE1C with V- and J-gene trimming of TCR beta. Beyond CMV serostatus, there was no information to go on about immune exposure.

PCR employed 60 Vbeta and 13 Jbeta primers. TCRdb's copy holds only in-frame clones and misses some; the assay was immunoSEQ multiplex PCR. Here the sample spans about 150,000 clones, approximately 60% being singletons. The CDR3 spans 12 residues. Germline V gene sequence: CDR1 ENHRY, CDR2 SYGVKD. V shed 11 bases, J shed 6 bases, and the junction held 2 bases outside the gene matches. As regards this clone: Its cognate antigen is unknown.

This TCR derives from a woman between 55 and 75 years old in good health and CMV-seropositive. The chain has TRBV10-3 and TRBJ2-1; the match to TRBD2 covers 12 bases. Source material: PBMCs. CDR3 in amino acids: CAVTSGGNEQFF. CDR3 in DNA: TGTGCCGTGACTAGCGGGGGCAATGAGCAGTTCTTC.